This T cell receptor beta chain comes out of a study of cytomegalovirus exposure and HLA in healthy donors. In the study overall: Within an early data release were about 85 million unique TCRs drawn from HLA-typed donors. Findings of the study overall: When analyzed later, the rates of TCR association showed variation by HLA locus, with DRB1 the most and HLA-C the fewest. V- and J-gene trimming of TCR beta was linked (in a later analysis) to a missense DCLRE1C variant.

The study sampled nominally healthy donors, though unrecorded immune exposures were likely. Primers: 60 Vbeta forward and 13 Jbeta reverse. The method was immunoSEQ multiplex PCR; TCRdb's version includes in-frame clones alone and lacks a portion of them. The table shows just over 95,000 clones, with more than 60% occurring only once. About this clone itself: Antigen specificity is unknown.

The sequence came from a human donor in good health. Sequenced sample: PBMCs.

DNA of the CDR3: TGTGCCAGTAGCGGACTAGCGGGGTCCGTTCCCGGGCAGTTCTTC. Protein: CASSGLAGSVPGQFF. The chain couples TRBV19 to TRBJ2-1, with 12 positions matching TRBD2. The CDR3 extends over 15 amino acids. Trimming at V came to 6 bases and at J to 12 bases, leaving 12 bases not matched to a gene. Germline V CDR1 and CDR2: LNHDA, SQIVND (reference sequence).